This TCR beta chain comes out of a study of OX40 agonist ivuxolimab in advanced cancers. Per germline, CDR1 MDHEN and CDR2 SYDVKM. V lost 5 bases and J lost 0, with 5 bases in between. The CDR3 extends over 12 amino acids. Profiling relied on immunoSEQ multiplex PCR, and the TCRdb table lists in-frame clones only, not all of them. Of about 28,000 clones in the sample, 88% were seen once. This TCR came from an adult with an advanced solid tumor such as melanoma, head and neck, liver or kidney cancer. The material was CD4+ or CD8+ T cells sorted from blood, obtained in a trial of the OX40 agonist ivuxolimab. This rearrangement joins TRBV28 to TRBJ2-7; D gene ambiguous. The CDR3: CASSTNSYEQYF. In DNA, the CDR3 is TGTGCCAGCAGTACAAACTCCTACGAGCAGTACTTC.